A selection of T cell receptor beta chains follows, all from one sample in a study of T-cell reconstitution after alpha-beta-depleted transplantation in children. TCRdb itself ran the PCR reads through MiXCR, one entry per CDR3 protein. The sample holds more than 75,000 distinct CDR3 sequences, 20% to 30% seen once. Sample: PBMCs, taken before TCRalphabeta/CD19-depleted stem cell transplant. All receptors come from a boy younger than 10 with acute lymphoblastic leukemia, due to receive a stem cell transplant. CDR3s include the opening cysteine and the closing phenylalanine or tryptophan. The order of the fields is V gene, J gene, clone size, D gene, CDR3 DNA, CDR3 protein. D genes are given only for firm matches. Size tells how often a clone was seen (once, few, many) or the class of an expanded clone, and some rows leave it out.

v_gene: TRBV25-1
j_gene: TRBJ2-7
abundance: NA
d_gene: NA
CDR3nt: TGTGCCAGCAGTGAGAGAGGCGAGCAGTACTTC
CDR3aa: CASSERGEQYF

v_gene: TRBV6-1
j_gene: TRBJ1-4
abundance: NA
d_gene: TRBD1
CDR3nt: TGTGCCACCGCGACAGGGGGAGGTGAAAAACTGTTTTTT
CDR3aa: CATATGGGEKLFF

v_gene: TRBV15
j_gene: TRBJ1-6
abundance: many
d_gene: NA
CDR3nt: TGTGCCACCAGCAGAGGAAAAGGGGTGGAAGGTTCACCCCTCCACTTT
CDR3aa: CATSRGKGVEGSPLHF

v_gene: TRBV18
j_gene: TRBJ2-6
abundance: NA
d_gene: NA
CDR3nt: TGTGCCAGCTCACCGCAGCCTGGGGCCAACGTCCTGACTTTC
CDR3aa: CASSPQPGANVLTF

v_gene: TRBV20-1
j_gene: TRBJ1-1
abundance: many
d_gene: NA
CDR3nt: TGCAGTGCTTTAGCCCCAGGGGACTTAGCTTTCTTT
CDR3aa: CSALAPGDLAFF

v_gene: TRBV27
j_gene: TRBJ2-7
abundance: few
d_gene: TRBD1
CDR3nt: TGTGCCAGCAGTTCCGGGACAGGGACTAACGAGCAGTACTTC
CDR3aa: CASSSGTGTNEQYF

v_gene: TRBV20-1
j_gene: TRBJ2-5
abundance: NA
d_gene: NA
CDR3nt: TGCAGTGCTGGGGGAGGTGGTAAAGAGACCCAGTACTTC
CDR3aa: CSAGGGGKETQYF

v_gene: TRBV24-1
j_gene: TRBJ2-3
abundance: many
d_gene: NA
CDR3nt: TGTGCCACCGACTCAAAGACAGGCACCGGAGATACGCAGTATTTT
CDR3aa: CATDSKTGTGDTQYF

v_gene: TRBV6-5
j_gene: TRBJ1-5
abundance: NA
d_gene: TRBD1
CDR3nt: TGTGCCAGCAGTTACGAACAGGGGCCAAATCAGCCCCAGCATTTT
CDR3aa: CASSYEQGPNQPQHF

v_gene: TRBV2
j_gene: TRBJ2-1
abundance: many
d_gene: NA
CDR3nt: TGTGCCAGCAGTGCGGAGGCCACTTACAATGAGCAGTTCTTC
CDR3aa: CASSAEATYNEQFF

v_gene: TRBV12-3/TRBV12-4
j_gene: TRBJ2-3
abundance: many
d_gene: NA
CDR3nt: TGTGCCAGCAGTATTAGCGGAGGAAGCACAGATACGCAGTATTTT
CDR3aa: CASSISGGSTDTQYF

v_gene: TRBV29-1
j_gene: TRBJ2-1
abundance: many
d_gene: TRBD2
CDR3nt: TGCAGCCTAGGGCTAGCGGGAGGGCCATTGGCTAATGAGCAGTTCTTC
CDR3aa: CSLGLAGGPLANEQFF

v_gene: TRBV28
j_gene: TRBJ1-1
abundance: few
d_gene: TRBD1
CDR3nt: TGTGCCAGCATTCAGGGGGCGCAGGCTGAAGCTTTCTTT
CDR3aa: CASIQGAQAEAFF

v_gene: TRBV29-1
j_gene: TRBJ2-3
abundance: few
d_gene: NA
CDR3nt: TGCAGCGTTGATCGGCTGGCAGATACGCAGTATTTT
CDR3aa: CSVDRLADTQYF

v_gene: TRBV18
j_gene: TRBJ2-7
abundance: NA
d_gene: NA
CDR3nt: TGTGCCAGCTCTCCCGGGGGCCGGGAGCAGTACTTC
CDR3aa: CASSPGGREQYF

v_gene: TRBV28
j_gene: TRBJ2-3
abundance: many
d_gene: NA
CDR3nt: TGTGCCAGCAGTTTTGGAGCCCTTTTTGGGGAGGATACGCAGTATTTT
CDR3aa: CASSFGALFGEDTQYF

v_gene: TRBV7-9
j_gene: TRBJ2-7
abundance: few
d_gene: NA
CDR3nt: TGTGCCAGCAGCTTGGGCGACGTACGGTACTTC
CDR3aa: CASSLGDVRYF

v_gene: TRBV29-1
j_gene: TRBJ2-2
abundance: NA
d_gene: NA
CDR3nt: TGCAGCGTCCTCTGGGTGACCGGGGAGCTGTTTTTT
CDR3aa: CSVLWVTGELFF

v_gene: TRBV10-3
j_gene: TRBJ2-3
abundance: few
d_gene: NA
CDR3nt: TGTGCCATCAGTGAGTCGACGGCCAGCGGAGGCGCAGATACGCAGTATTTT
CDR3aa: CAISESTASGGADTQYF

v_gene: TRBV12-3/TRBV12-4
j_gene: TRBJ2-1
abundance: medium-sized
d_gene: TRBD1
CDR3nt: TGTGCCAGCAGCCCAACAGGGGACCCCTACAATGAGCAGTTCTTC
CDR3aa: CASSPTGDPYNEQFF

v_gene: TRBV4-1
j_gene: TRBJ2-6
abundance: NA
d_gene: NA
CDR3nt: TGCGCCAGCAGCCAAGAAGGATGGGCTGGGGCCAACGTCCTGACTTTC
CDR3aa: CASSQEGWAGANVLTF

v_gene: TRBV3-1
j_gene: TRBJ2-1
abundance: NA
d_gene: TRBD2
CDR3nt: TGTGCCAGCAGCCCGTCGACTAGCGGAGGGAGGCATGAGCAGTTCTTC
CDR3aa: CASSPSTSGGRHEQFF

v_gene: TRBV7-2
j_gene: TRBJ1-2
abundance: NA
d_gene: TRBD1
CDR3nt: TGTGCCAGCAGCTTCACCGGGACAGAAGGCTACACCTTC
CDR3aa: CASSFTGTEGYTF

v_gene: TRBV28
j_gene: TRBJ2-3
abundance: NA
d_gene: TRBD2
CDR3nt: TGTGCCAGCAGTCGGGGGGTCACAGCCATAGATACGCAGTATTTT
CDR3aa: CASSRGVTAIDTQYF

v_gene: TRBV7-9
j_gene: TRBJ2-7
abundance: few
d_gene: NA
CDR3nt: TGTGCCAGCAGCTCCCTACAGGACGAGCAGTACTTC
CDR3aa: CASSSLQDEQYF

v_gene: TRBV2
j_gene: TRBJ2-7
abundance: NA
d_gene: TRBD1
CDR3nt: TGTGCCAGCAATACAGGGGGCGCTTCGGTCGAGCAGTACTTC
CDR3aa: CASNTGGASVEQYF

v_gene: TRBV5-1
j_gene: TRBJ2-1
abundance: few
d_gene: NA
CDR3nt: TGCGCCAGCAAACTATGGGACGGAAATTCCAATGAGCAGTTCTTC
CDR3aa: CASKLWDGNSNEQFF